This T cell receptor (beta chain) was captured by sequencing in a study of metastatic and nonmetastatic thyroid tumors. There were no patients who had received any treatment before thyroid surgery. Study outcomes and limitations: Significantly higher TCR beta diversity was reportedly seen in malignant thyroid tumors than benign nodules, in blood and tumor.

Original methodology: A classifier of distant metastasis in papillary thyroid cancer was built from CDR3 differences (across clinicopathological groups). TCRdb re-analyzed the PCR reads through MiXCR. TCRdb's processing, not the authors' own work, is the source of the V and J calls. In the table there are tens of thousands of clones, 12% of which are singletons. This CDR3 is 14 amino acids long. V was trimmed by 5 bases and J by 4 bases, leaving 12 bases between them. This clone was recorded many times. Its antigen remains unknown. V gene TRBV12-3 or TRBV12-4 combines with J gene TRBJ2-1; D is unresolved. Sequences were obtained from blood. This sequence was found in a female donor with papillary thyroid cancer or a benign thyroid nodule (not recorded which). Some clones in this sample may be carry-over from other donors' samples. This CDR3 reads CASSPSRAYNEQFF. CDR3 DNA sequence: TGTGCCAGCAGTCCCTCGCGAGCATACAATGAGCAGTTCTTC.